These 8 T cell receptor beta chains were all obtained from the same sample, sequenced in a study of blood T cell repertoires in COVID-19. Some clones are missing from TCRdb's copy, which holds only in-frame ones; the method was immunoSEQ multiplex PCR. Among more than 300,000 clones listed, just under 90% were seen once. The sample consisted of PBMCs or T cells enriched from blood (not recorded which). Receptor source: a woman younger than 45 who had recovered from COVID-19.

The DNA of the CDR3 is TGCGCCAGCAGCCAAGATCCCCGACTAGTGACGTATACGCAGTATTTT. Protein sequence: CASSQDPRLVTYTQYF. The rearrangement joins TRBV4-1 to TRBJ2-3; TRBD2 is a possible D gene (6 bases). The CDR3 has 16 residues. The germline V gene encodes CDR1 MGHRA and CDR2 YSYEKL. Trimming pared 0 bases from V and 7 bases from J, leaving 17 bases between.

This sequence joins TRBV2 and TRBJ1-2, with D perhaps TRBD1 (5 bases). The CDR3 sequence is 13 residues long. V was pared by 8 bases and J by 1 base, with 11 bases between. CDR1 is SNHLY and CDR2 is FYNNEI in the germline V gene. For the CDR3, the DNA is TGTGCCAGCGGACAAGACATTAACTATGGCTACACCTTC. Encoded protein: CASGQDINYGYTF.

This rearrangement joins TRBV18 to TRBJ2-1, with 10 bases fitting TRBD1. CDR1 and CDR2 from the germline V gene are KGHSH and LQKENI. V gave up 3 bases and J gave up 7 bases; unmatched junction bases: 6. The CDR3 runs 15 residues. The DNA of the CDR3 is TGTGCCAGCTCACCGGGACAGGGGTATTCGAATGAGCAGTTCTTC. This translates into CASSPGQGYSNEQFF.

The chain links TRBV5-6 to TRBJ1-1; 7 nucleotides align to TRBD1. The junction had 4 bases not matched to a gene; V was cut back by 1 base and J by 4 bases. Germline V gene data show CDR1 as SGHDT and CDR2 as YYEEEE. CDR3 length: 14 residues. The CDR3 bases are TGTGCCAGCAGCTTGTTTGCAGGGGGCACTGAAGCTTTCTTT. This gives the protein CASSLFAGGTEAFF.

The sample holds one count of this clone. This chain links TRBV28 with TRBJ2-7; TRBD2 matches at 11 bases. V dropped 7 bases and J dropped 5; count of bases not matched to a gene: 7. Germline CDR1 reads MDHEN; CDR2 reads SYDVKM. The CDR3 runs to 14 residues. In DNA form, the CDR3 reads TGTGCCAGCACTCTCCCGGGACTAGCGGACGAGCAGTACTTC. Amino acid sequence: CASTLPGLADEQYF.

The rearrangement uses TRBV29-1 and TRBJ2-7; a weak D match, TRBD2 (6 bases). V lost 5 bases, J lost 6 bases, and 14 bases lay in between. Germline V gene lookup returns CDR1 SQVTM and CDR2 ANQGSEA. CDR3 size: 12 residues. CDR3 sequence (DNA): TGCAGCGTTTCGGAAGGAGGGGCCGAGCAGTACTTC. It is translated as CSVSEGGAEQYF.

This clone was picked up a small number of times. The rearrangement links TRBV18 to TRBJ2-1; TRBD2 matches at 10 bases. Germline values: CDR1 KGHSH, CDR2 LQKENI. CDR3 length equals 20 residues. V lost 2 bases, J lost 7 bases, and 20 bases stayed unmatched. CDR3 sequence (DNA): TGTGCCAGCTCACCATTAGGGACTAGCGAGACAGATGCCCACAATAATGAGCAGTTCTTC. Its protein product is CASSPLGTSETDAHNNEQFF.

The CDR3 sequence: CASSLPLNYGYTF. The CDR3 region has the DNA TGTGCCAGCAGTCTACCCCTTAACTATGGCTACACCTTC. The V call is TRBV3-1 (or the pseudogene TRBV3-2), the J call TRBJ1-2; D unclear. Trimming stripped 6 bases from V and 1 base from J, with 9 bases between. This CDR3 has 13 residues. Germline assignment: CDR1 LGHDT and CDR2 YNNKEL (reference sequence).